The 15 T cell receptor beta chains reported below all come from one sample, sequenced in a study of blood T cell repertoires in COVID-19. Using immunoSEQ multiplex PCR, the repertoire was profiled, and TCRdb retains in-frame clones only, with some absent. Of tens of thousands of clones detected, just under 80% appear once; the ten largest clones hold 15%. Sequencing was performed on peripheral blood. The receptors were gathered from a human donor with active or convalescent COVID-19. The donor label of this sample is uncertain.

This clone has a handful of counts. The chain recombines TRBV29-1 with TRBJ1-4, with D hard to call. Trimming shortened V by 7 bases and J by 4 bases, and 7 bases separated the two germline ends. Germline lookup yields CDR1 SQVTM and CDR2 ANQGSEA. The CDR3 is 11 amino acids. The CDR3 coding sequence is TGCAGCGGAGGGAGTAATGAAAAACTGTTTTTT. It encodes CSGGSNEKLFF.

This clone was picked up a small number of times. CDR3 sequence (DNA): TGTGCCAGCAGCCAAGCCGGCCTTAGCGGGAGCATGGCCTACGAGCAGTACTTC. This codes for CASSQAGLSGSMAYEQYF. V gene TRBV4-2 combines with J gene TRBJ2-7; 9 nucleotides line up with TRBD2. This CDR3 is built from 18 residues. Germline values: CDR1 LGHNA, CDR2 YNFKEQ. With V trimmed by 1 base and J by 2 bases, 12 bases remained unmatched.

The rearrangement uses TRBV15 and TRBJ1-2, with D unresolved. Germline CDR1 reads LNHNV; CDR2 reads YYDKDF (reference sequence). Trimming pared 0 bases from V and 5 bases from J, leaving 7 bases between. CDR3 length equals 13 residues. CDR3 nucleotides: TGTGCCACCAGCAGAGATAGCCAATATGGCTACACCTTC. It codes for CATSRDSQYGYTF.

J is TRBJ1-1 and V is TRBV10-1; D may be TRBD1 (6 bases). This CDR3 contains 15 residues. The germline V gene has CDR1 WNHNN and CDR2 SYGVQD (reference sequence). The V end lost 4 bases, the J end lost 4 bases, and 16 bases lay between the germline ends. As DNA, the CDR3 is TGCGCCAGCAGTGCATTCAGGGGTGTGGGCACTGAAGCTTTCTTT. Its protein is CASSAFRGVGTEAFF.

The genes are TRBV9 and TRBJ2-3; tentative D call: TRBD1 (6 bases). In germline, CDR1 is SGDLS, CDR2 YYNGEE. This CDR3 spans 14 amino acids. The V and J ends lost 4 bases and 2 bases respectively, with 11 bases between them. The CDR3 coding sequence is TGTGCCAGCAGCCTCAACAGGGTCACAGATACGCAGTATTTT. This translates into CASSLNRVTDTQYF.

This clone was counted a single time. The chain recombines TRBV19 with TRBJ1-4; D gene ambiguous. This CDR3 has 14 residues. V was pared by 3 bases and J by 6 bases, with 11 bases between. Germline V gene lookup returns CDR1 LNHDA and CDR2 SQIVND (reference sequence). CDR3: CASSMGGRDEKLFF. In nucleotides, the CDR3 is TGTGCCAGTAGTATGGGAGGGAGGGATGAAAAACTGTTTTTT.

The rearrangement uses TRBV10-1 and TRBJ2-2; D remains unclear. CDR3 size: 13 residues. The germline V and J ends were trimmed by 4 bases and 7 bases, with 10 bases remaining between them. Germline values: CDR1 WNHNN, CDR2 SYGVQD (reference sequence). The CDR3 DNA reads as TGCGCCAGCAGTGGACTCGGAAGCGGGGAGCTGTTTTTT. This encodes CASSGLGSGELFF.

The V call is TRBV18, the J call TRBJ2-2; perhaps TRBD2 as D (5 bases). The CDR3 covers 14 residues. The ends were cut back, 6 bases at V and 7 bases at J, with 15 bases in the middle. Germline V lookup: CDR1 KGHSH, CDR2 LQKENI. The CDR3 region is CASSPSIAIGELFF. CDR3 DNA: TGTGCCAGCTCGCCTTCCATAGCGATCGGGGAGCTGTTTTTT.

J is TRBJ1-1 and V is TRBV7-2; 8 positions agree with TRBD1. CDR3 length equals 15 residues. V lost 2 bases to trimming and J lost 4 bases; unmatched junction nucleotides: 6. Per germline, CDR1 SGHTA and CDR2 FQGNSA. The CDR3 loop is CASSLNGQGTTEAFF. The CDR3 coding sequence is TGTGCCAGCAGCTTAAACGGACAGGGAACCACTGAAGCTTTCTTT.

The rearrangement links TRBV5-6 to TRBJ2-3; TRBD1 matches 8 bases. CDR3 size: 14 residues. V lost 4 bases to trimming and J lost 2 bases; unmatched junction nucleotides: 3. Germline V gives CDR1 SGHDT, CDR2 YYEEEE. The DNA of the CDR3 is TGTGCCAGCAGCCCGACAGGGGTCACAGATACGCAGTATTTT. Its translation is CASSPTGVTDTQYF. Full variable domain (remainder filled in from reference TRBV5-6 and TRBJ2-3): DAGVTQSPTHLIKTRGQQVTLRCSPKSGHDTVSWYQQALGQGPQFIFQYYEEEERQRGNFPDRFSGHQFPNYSSELNVNALLLGDSALYLCASSPTGVTDTQYFGPGTRLTVL.

This clone was found a few times. The genes are TRBV20-1 and TRBJ2-3, with 8 bases matching TRBD1. V lost 3 bases to trimming and J lost 2 bases; unmatched junction nucleotides: 10. Germline-derived CDR1 and CDR2 are DFQATT and SNEGSKA (reference sequence). This CDR3 has 16 amino acids. CDR3 in amino acids: CSASGGQASATDTQYF. For the CDR3, the DNA is TGCAGTGCTAGTGGGGGACAGGCGTCGGCCACAGATACGCAGTATTTT.

The chain links TRBV5-6 to TRBJ1-1; no clear D. V lost 2 bases and J lost 7, with 12 bases in between. In germline, CDR1 is SGHDT, CDR2 YYEEEE. The CDR3 totals 13 residues. CDR3 in amino acids: CASSFPASGEAFF. DNA for the CDR3: TGTGCCAGCAGCTTTCCGGCTTCAGGTGAAGCTTTCTTT.

This clone was detected only a few times. The chain is built from TRBV27 and TRBJ1-2, with D perhaps matching TRBD1 (5 bases). Germline CDR1 MNHEY, CDR2 SMNVEV (reference sequence). V dropped 3 bases and J dropped 5 bases, with 16 bases sitting between them. The CDR3 is made up of 15 amino acids. CDR3 nucleotides: TGTGCCAGCAGTTTCGGGACTAAGTCCTCTTATGGCTACACCTTC. It codes for CASSFGTKSSYGYTF.

This clone came up a few times. The chain recombines TRBV6-2 or TRBV6-3 with TRBJ2-7, with 7 bases matching TRBD1. V gave up 2 bases and J gave up 0 bases; unmatched junction bases: 16. The CDR3 covers 19 residues. Germline V gives CDR1 MNHEY, CDR2 SVGEGT. The CDR3 DNA reads TGTGCCAGCAGTTACCCCGTATCGAGTCGGGACAGCTACTCCTACGAGCAGTACTTC. Protein product: CASSYPVSSRDSYSYEQYF.

The chain recombines TRBV5-1 with TRBJ1-1; tentative D call: TRBD1 (5 bases). Germline V gene lookup returns CDR1 SGHRS and CDR2 YFSETQ. Between the trimmed V and J ends, which lost 2 bases and 1 base, there was a span of 9 bases. The CDR3 totals 14 residues. CDR3 residues: CASSLQASNTEAFF. The CDR3 bases are TGCGCCAGCAGCTTACAGGCGTCGAACACTGAAGCTTTCTTT.